This T cell receptor (beta chain) was observed in a study of beta chain features in type 1 diabetes. Study-wide findings and caveats: Insertions were fewer and deletions more numerous at VDJ junctions in type 1 diabetes patients. All four CD4+ subsets of Type 1 diabetes patients contained TCRB CDR3s that were moderately but significantly shorter. Still unanswered here is whether HLA type influences TCRB rearrangement.

The table lists this clone with a few counts. Its antigen is not identified. The study reverse transcribed the entire isolated RNA, so it sequenced expressed TCRB transcripts. Naive, central memory and regulatory T cell samples came to a mean of approximately 3.57 million reads. The assay was immunoSEQ multiplex PCR, and TCRdb's table has in-frame clones only and misses some. This table has more than 300,000 clones, 8% to 10% appearing once. CDR1 and CDR2 (germline): MDHEN, SYDVKM. V was clipped by 6 bases and J by 1 base, with 15 bases between them. CDR3 length equals 15 residues. This clonotype originated in a man aged 25 to 40 with type 1 diabetes. This sequence joins TRBV28 and TRBJ2-5; D is perhaps TRBD2 (5 bases). The sample comprised central memory CD4+ T cells from blood. This chain's CDR3 is CASSRRRGRQETQYF. The DNA of the CDR3 is TGTGCCAGCAGCCGGAGGCGCGGGCGCCAAGAGACCCAGTACTTC.